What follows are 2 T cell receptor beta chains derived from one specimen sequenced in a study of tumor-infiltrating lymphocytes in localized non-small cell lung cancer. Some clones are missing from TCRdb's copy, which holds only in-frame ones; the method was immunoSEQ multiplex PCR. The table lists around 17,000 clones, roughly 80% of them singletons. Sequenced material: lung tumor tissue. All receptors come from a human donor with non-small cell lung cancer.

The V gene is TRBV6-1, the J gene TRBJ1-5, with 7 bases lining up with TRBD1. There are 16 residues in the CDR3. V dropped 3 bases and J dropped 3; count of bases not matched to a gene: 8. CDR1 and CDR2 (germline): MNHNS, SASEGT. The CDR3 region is CASSDNGQAYNQPQHF. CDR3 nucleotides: TGTGCCAGCAGTGATAATGGACAGGCGTACAATCAGCCCCAGCATTTT.

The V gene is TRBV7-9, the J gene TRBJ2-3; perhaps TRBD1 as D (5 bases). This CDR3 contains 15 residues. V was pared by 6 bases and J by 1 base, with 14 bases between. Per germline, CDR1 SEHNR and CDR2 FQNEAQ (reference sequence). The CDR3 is CASSPQGSRTDTQYF. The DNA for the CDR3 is TGTGCCAGCAGTCCTCAGGGTTCTCGCACAGATACGCAGTATTTT. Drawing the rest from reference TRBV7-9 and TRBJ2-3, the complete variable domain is DTGVSQNPRHKITKRGQNVTFRCDPISEHNRLYWYRQTLGQGPEFLTYFQNEAQLEKSRLLSDRFSAERPKGSFSTLEIQRTEQGDSAMYLCASSPQGSRTDTQYFGPGTRLTVL.